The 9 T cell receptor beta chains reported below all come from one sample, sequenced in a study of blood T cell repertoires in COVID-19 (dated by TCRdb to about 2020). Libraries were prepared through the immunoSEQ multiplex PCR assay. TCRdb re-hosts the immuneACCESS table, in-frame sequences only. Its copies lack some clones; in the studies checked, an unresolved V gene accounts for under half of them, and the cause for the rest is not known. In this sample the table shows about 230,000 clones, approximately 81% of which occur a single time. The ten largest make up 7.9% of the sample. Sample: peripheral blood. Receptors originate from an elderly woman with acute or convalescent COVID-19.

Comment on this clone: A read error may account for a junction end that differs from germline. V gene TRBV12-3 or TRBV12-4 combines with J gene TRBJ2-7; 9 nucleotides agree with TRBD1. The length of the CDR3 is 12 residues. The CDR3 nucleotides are TGTGCCAGCAGGTTAGACAGGGGGAAGCAGTACTTC. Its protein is CASRLDRGKQYF.

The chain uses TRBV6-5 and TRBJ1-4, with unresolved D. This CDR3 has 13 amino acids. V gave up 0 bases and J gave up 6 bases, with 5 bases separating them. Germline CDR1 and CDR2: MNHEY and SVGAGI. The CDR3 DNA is TGTGCCAGCAGTTACTCGCCGGATGAAAAACTGTTTTTT. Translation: CASSYSPDEKLFF.

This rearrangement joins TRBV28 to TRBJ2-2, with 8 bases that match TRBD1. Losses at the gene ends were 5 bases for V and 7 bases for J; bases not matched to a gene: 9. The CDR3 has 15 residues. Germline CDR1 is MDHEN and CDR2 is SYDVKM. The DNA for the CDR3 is TGTGCCAGCAGTAAACTGACAGGGGTGGACGGGGAGCTGTTTTTT. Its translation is CASSKLTGVDGELFF.

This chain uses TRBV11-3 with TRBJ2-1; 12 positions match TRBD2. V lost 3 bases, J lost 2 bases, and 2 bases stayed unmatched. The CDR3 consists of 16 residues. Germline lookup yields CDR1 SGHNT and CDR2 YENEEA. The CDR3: CASSLLAGGPYNEQFF. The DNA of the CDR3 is TGTGCCAGCAGCTTGCTAGCGGGAGGGCCCTACAATGAGCAGTTCTTC.

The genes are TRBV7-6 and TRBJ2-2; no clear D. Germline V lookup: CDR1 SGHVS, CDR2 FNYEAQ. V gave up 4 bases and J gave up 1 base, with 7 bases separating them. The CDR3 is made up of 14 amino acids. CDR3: CASSSKRNTGELFF. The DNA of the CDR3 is TGTGCCAGCAGCTCGAAGCGGAACACCGGGGAGCTGTTTTTT.

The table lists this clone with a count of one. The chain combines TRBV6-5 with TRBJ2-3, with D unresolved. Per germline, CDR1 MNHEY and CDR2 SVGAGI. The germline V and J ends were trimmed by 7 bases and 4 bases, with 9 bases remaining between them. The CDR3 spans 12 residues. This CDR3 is CASTFSPDTQYF. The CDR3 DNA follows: TGTGCCAGCACCTTTAGCCCAGATACGCAGTATTTT.

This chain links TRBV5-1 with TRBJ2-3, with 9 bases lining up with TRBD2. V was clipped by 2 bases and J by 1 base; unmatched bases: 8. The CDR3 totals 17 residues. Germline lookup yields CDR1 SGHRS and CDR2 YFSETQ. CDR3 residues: CASSLRLAEVGTDTQYF. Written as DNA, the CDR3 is TGCGCCAGCAGCTTAAGACTAGCGGAGGTGGGCACAGATACGCAGTATTTT.

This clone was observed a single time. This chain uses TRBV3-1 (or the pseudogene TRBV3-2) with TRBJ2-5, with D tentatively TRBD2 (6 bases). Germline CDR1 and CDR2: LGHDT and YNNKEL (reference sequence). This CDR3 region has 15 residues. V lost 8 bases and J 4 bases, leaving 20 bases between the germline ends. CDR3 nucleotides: TGTGCCAGCGCTACCGAACGGGGAGGCGTAGAGACCCAGTACTTC. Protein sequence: CASATERGGVETQYF.

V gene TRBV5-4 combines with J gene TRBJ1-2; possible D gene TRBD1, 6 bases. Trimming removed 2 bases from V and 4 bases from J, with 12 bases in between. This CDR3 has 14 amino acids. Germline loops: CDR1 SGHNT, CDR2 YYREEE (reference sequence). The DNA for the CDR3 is TGTGCCAGCAGCTTACAGGACAGTCGCTATGGCTACACCTTC. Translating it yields CASSLQDSRYGYTF.